Described below is a single T cell receptor beta chain sequence and its context. These data come from a study of blood T cell repertoires in COVID-19. Looking at the study overall: Researchers got acute and convalescent COVID-19 samples from the United States, Italy and Spain. Sources were T cells, B-cell-depleted T cells, or PBMCs; the material itself was cDNA or gDNA.

Per the original data handling: Reference gene primer amplification gave estimated nucleated cell counts. Libraries were prepared by immunoSEQ multiplex PCR; TCRdb keeps only in-frame clonotypes and omits some of them. Clonal size and the V and J genes are those of that table, whereas D and trimming came from the DNA. The sample carries approximately 50,000 clones, around 89% recorded once. J was trimmed by 8 bases and V by 4 bases; bases with no gene match: 10. This CDR3 spans 14 amino acids. Germline-derived CDR1 and CDR2 are SGDLS and YYNGEE. The sequencing input was peripheral blood. The TCR originated in a human donor in a cohort sampled during active COVID-19. This chain connects TRBV9 to TRBJ1-2, with TRBD1 matching 8 bases. CDR3 nucleotides: TGTGCCAGCAGCTTAAGGACAGGGTCAGGGGGCTACACCTTC. Protein sequence: CASSLRTGSGGYTF.